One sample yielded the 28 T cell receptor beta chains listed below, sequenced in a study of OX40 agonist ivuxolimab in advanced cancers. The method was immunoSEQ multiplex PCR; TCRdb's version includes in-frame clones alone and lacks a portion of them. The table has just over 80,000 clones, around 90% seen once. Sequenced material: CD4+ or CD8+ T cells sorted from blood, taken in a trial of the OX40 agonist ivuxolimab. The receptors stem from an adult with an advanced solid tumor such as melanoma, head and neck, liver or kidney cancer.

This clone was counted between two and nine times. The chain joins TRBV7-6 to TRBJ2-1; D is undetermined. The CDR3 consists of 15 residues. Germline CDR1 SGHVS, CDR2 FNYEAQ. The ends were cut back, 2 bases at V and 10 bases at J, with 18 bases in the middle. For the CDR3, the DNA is TGTGCCAGCAGCTTAACCCCGACTCGGACGGAGGAGCAGTTCTTC. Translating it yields CASSLTPTRTEEQFF.

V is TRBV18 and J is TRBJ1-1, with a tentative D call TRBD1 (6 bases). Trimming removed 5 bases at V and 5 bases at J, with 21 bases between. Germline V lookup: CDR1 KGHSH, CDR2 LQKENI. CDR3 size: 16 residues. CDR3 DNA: TGTGCCAGCTCATCGTTTGTAGGGCAGGGGAGTACTGAAGCTTTCTTT. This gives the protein CASSSFVGQGSTEAFF. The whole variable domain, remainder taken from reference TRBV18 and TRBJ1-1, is NAGVMQNPRHLVRRRGQEARLRCSPMKGHSHVYWYRQLPEEGLKFMVYLQKENIIDESGMPKERFSAEFPKEGPSILRIQQVVRGDSAAYFCASSSFVGQGSTEAFFGQGTRLTVV.

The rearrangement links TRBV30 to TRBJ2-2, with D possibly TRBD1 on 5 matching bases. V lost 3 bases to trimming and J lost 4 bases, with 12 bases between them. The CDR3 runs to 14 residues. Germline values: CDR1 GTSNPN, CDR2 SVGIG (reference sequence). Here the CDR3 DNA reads TGTGCCTGGAGAGCAACCAGGGCCACCGGGGAGCTGTTTTTT. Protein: CAWRATRATGELFF. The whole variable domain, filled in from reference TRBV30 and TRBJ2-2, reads SQTIHQWPATLVQPVGSPLSLECTVEGTSNPNLYWYRQAAGRGLQLLFYSVGIGQISSEVPQNLSASRPQDRQFILSSKKLLLSDSGFYLCAWRATRATGELFFGEGSRLTVL.

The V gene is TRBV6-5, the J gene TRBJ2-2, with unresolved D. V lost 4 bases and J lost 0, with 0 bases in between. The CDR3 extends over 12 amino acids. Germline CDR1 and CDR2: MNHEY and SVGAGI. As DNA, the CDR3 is TGTGCCAGCAGTTCGAACACCGGGGAGCTGTTTTTT. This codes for CASSSNTGELFF.

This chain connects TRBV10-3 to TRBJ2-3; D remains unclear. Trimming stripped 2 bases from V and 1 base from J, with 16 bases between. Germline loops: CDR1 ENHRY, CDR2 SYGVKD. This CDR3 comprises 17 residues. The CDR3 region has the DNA TGTGCCATCAGTGAGCGGCAGGCTATGCCGGGCACAGATACGCAGTATTTT. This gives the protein CAISERQAMPGTDTQYF.

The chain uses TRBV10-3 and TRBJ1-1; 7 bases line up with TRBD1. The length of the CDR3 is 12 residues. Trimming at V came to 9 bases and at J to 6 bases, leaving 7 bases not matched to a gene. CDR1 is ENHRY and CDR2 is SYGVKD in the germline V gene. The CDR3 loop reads CAINRGGAEAFF. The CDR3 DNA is TGTGCCATTAACAGGGGAGGGGCTGAAGCTTTCTTT.

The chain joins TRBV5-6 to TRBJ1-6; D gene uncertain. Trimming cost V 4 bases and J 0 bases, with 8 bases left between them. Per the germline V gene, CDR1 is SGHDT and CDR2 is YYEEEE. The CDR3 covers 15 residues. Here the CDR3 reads CASSKGSSYNSPLHF. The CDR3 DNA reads TGTGCCAGCAGCAAAGGGAGCTCCTATAATTCACCCCTCCACTTT.

The CDR3 sequence is CASSKFKGLWGNQPQHF. In DNA form, the CDR3 reads TGTGCCAGCAGCAAATTTAAGGGGCTCTGGGGCAATCAGCCCCAGCATTTT. This rearrangement joins TRBV21-1 to TRBJ1-5; no DNA check was done on the table's D call, TRBD1. TRBV21-1 is a recognized pseudogene. The CDR3 has 17 residues.

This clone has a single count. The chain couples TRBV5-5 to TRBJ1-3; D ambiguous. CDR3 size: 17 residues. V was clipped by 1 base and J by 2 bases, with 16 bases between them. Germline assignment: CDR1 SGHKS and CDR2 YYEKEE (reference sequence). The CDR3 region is CASSLIEGYSAGNTIYF. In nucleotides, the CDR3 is TGTGCCAGCAGCTTGATTGAGGGCTACTCGGCTGGAAACACCATATATTTT.

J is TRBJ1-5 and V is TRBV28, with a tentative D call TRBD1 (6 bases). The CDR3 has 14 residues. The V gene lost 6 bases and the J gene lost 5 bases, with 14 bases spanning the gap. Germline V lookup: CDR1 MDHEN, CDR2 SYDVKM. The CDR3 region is CASSTDRRYQPQHF. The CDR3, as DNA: TGTGCCAGCAGCACGGACAGAAGGTATCAGCCCCAGCATTTT.

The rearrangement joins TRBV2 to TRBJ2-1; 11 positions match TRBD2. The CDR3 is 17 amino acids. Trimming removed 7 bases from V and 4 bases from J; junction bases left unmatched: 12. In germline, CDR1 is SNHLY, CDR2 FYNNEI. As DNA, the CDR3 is TGTGCCAGCAACACCCTGAAGACTAGCGGGATATACAATGAGCAGTTCTTC. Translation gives CASNTLKTSGIYNEQFF.

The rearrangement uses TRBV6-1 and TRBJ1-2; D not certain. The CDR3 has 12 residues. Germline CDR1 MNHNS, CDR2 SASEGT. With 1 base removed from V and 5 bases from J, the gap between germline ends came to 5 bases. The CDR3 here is CASSEGRYGYTF. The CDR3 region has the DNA TGTGCCAGCAGTGAAGGCCGATATGGCTACACCTTC.

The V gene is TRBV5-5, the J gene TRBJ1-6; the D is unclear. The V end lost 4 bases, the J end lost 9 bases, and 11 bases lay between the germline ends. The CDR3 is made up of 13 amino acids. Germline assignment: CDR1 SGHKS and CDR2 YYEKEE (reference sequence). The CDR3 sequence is CASSNVISSPLHF. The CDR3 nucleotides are TGTGCCAGCAGCAATGTTATCAGTTCACCCCTCCACTTT.

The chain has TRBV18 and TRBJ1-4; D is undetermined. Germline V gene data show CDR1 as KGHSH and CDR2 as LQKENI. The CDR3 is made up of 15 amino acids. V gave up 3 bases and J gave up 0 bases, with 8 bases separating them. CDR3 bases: TGTGCCAGCTCACCGGAGGTTACAACTAATGAAAAACTGTTTTTT. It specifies CASSPEVTTNEKLFF.

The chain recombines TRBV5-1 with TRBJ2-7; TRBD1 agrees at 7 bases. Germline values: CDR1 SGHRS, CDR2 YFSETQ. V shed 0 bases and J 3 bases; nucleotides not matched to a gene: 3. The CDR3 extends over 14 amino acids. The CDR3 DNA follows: TGCGCCAGCAGCTTGGCCCACAGGGGCTACGAGCAGTACGTC. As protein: CASSLAHRGYEQYV.

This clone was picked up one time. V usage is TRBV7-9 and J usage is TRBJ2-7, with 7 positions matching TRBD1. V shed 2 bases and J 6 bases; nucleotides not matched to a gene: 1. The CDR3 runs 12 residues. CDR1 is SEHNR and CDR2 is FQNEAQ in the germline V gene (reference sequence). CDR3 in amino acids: CASSLSGGEQYF. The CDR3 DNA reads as TGTGCCAGCAGCTTATCAGGGGGCGAGCAGTACTTC.

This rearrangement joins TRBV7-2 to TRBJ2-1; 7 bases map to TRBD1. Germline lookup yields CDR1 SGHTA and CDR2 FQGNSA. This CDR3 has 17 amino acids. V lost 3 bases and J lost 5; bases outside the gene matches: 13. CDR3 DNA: TGTGCCAGCAGCTTCGGTCCCGGGACAGCATTCGACAATGAGCAGTTCTTC. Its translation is CASSFGPGTAFDNEQFF.

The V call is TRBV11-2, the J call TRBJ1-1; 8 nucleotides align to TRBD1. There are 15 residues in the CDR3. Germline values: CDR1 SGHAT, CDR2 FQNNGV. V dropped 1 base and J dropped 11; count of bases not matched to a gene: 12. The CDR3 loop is CASSLAYSGTGGAFF. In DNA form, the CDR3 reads TGTGCCAGCAGCTTAGCCTACTCCGGGACAGGTGGTGCTTTCTTT.

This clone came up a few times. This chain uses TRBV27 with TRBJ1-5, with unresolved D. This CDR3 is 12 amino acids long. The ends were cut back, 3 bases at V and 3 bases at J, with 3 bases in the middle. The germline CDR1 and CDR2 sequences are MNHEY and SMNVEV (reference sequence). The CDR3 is CASSFLNQPQHF. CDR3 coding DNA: TGTGCCAGCAGTTTTCTCAATCAGCCCCAGCATTTT.

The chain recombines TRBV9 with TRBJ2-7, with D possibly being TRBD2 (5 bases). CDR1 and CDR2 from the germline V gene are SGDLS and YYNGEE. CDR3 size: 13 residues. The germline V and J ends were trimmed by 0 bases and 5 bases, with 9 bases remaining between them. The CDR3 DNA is TGTGCCAGCAGCGTAGAGGCGGGTGACGAGCAGTACTTC. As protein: CASSVEAGDEQYF.

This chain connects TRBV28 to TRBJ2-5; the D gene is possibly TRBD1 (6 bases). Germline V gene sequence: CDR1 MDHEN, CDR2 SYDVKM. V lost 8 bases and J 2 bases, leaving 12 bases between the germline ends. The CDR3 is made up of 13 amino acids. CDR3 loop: CASRRTVQETQYF. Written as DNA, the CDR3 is TGTGCCAGCCGAAGGACAGTACAAGAGACCCAGTACTTC.

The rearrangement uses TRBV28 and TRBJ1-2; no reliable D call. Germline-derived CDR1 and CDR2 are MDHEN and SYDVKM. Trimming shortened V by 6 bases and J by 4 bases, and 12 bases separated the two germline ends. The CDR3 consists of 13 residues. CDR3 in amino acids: CASSVRILYGYTF. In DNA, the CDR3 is TGTGCCAGCAGCGTAAGGATCCTCTATGGCTACACCTTC.

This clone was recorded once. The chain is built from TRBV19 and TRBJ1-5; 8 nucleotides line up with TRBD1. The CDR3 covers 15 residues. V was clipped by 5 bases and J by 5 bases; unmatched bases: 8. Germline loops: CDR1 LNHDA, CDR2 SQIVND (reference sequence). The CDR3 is CASSPLGQGDQPQHF. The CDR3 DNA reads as TGTGCCAGTAGTCCACTAGGACAGGGCGATCAGCCCCAGCATTTT. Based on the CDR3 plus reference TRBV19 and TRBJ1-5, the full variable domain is DGGITQSPKYLFRKEGQNVTLSCEQNLNHDAMYWYRQDPGQGLRLIYYSQIVNDFQKGDIAEGYSVSREKKESFPLTVTSAQKNPTAFYLCASSPLGQGDQPQHFGDGTRLSIL.

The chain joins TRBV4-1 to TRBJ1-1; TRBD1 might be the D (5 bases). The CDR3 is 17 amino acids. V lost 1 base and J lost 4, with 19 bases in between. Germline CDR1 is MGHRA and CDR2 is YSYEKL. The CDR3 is CASSQGGLGAGGTEAFF. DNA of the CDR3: TGCGCCAGCAGCCAAGGGGGTTTAGGGGCTGGGGGCACTGAAGCTTTCTTT.

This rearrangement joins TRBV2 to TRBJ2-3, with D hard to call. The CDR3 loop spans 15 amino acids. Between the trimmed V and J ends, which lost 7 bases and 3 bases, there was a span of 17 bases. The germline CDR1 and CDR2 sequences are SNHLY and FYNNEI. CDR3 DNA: TGTGCCAGCATTAAAGGGTCGTACCGGACAGATACGCAGTATTTT. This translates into CASIKGSYRTDTQYF. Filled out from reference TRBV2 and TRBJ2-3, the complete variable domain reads EPEVTQTPSHQVTQMGQEVILRCVPISNHLYFYWYRQILGQKVEFLVSFYNNEISEKSEIFDDQFSVERPDGSNFTLKIRSTKLEDSAMYFCASIKGSYRTDTQYFGPGTRLTVL.

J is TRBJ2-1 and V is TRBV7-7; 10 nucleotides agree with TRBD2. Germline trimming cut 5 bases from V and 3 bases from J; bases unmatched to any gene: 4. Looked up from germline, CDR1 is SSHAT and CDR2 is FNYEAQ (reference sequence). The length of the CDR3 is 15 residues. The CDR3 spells CASSRAGGDYNEQFF. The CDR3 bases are TGTGCCAGCAGCCGAGCGGGGGGGGACTACAATGAGCAGTTCTTC.

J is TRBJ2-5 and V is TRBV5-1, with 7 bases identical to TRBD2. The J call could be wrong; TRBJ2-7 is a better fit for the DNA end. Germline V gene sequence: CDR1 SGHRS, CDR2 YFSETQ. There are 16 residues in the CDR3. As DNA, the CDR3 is TGCGCCAGCAGCACACGTGGTGGGAGGGCTTACTACGAGCAGTACTTC. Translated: CASSTRGGRAYYEQYF.

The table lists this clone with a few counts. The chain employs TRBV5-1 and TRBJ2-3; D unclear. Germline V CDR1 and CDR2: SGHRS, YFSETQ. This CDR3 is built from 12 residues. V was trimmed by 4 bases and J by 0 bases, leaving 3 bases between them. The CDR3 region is CASSPSTDTQYF. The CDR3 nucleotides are TGCGCCAGCAGCCCTAGCACAGATACGCAGTATTTT.